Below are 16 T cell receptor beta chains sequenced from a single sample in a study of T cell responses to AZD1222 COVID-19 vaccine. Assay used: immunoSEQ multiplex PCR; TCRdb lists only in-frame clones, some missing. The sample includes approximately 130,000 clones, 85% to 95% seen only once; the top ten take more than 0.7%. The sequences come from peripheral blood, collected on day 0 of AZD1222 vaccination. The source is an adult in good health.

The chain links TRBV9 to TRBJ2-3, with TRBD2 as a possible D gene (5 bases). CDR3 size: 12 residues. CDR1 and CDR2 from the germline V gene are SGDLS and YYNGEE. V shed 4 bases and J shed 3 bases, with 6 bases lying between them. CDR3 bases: TGTGCCAGCAGCTCGGGGACAGATACGCAGTATTTT. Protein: CASSSGTDTQYF.

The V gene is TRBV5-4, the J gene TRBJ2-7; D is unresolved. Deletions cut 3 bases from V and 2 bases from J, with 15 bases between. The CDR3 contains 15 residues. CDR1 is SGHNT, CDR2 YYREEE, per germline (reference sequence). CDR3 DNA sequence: TGTGCCAGCAGCTCCCGGACGGCGAAGCCCTACGAGCAGTACTTC. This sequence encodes CASSSRTAKPYEQYF.

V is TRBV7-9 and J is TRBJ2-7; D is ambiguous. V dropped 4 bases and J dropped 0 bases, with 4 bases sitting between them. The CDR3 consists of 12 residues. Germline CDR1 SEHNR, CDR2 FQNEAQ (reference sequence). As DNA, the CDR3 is TGTGCCAGCAGCTCGAACTCCTACGAGCAGTACTTC. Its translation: CASSSNSYEQYF.

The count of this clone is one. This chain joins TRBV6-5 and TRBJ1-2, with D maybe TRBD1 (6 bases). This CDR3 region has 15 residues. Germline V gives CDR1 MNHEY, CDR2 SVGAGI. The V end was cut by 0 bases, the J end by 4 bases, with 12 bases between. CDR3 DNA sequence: TGTGCCAGCAGTTACTCGACGGACAGAGCCTATGGCTACACCTTC. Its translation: CASSYSTDRAYGYTF.

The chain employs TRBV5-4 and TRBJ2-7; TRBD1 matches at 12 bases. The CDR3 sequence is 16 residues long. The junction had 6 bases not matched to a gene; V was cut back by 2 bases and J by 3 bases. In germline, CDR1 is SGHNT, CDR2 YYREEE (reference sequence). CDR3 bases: TGTGCCAGCAGCTTAACCGGGACAGGGGGCCTCTACGAGCAGTACTTC. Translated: CASSLTGTGGLYEQYF.

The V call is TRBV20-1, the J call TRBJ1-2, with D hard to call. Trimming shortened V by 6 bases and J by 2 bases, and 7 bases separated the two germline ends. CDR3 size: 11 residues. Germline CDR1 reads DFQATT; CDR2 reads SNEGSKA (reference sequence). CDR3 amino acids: CSAGVNYGYTF. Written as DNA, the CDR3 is TGCAGTGCGGGAGTAAACTATGGCTACACCTTC.

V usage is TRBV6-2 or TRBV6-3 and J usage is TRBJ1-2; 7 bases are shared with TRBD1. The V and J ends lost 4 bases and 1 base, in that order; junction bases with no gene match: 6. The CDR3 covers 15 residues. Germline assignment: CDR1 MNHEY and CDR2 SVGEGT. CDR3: CASSLGQRINYGYTF. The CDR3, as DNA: TGTGCCAGCAGTTTGGGACAGCGGATTAACTATGGCTACACCTTC.

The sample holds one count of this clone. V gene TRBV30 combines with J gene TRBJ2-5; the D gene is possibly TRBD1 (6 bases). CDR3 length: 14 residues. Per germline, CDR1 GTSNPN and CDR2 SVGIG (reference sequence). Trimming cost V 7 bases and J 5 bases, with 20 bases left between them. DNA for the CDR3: TGTGCCTTGGACTTTGGCAGGGGATATGAGACCCAGTACTTC. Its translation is CALDFGRGYETQYF.

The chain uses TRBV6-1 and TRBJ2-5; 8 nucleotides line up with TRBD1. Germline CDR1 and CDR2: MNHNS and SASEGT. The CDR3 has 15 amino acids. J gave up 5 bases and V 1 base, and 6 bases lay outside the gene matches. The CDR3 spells CASSEGGTGGETQYF. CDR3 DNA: TGTGCCAGCAGTGAAGGGGGGACAGGAGGGGAGACCCAGTACTTC.

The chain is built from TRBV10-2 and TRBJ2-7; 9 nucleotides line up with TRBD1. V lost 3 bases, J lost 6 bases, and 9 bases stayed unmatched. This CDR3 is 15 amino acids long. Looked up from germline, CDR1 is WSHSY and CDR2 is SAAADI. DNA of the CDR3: TGCGCCAGCAGTGACACAGGGGGCCTTGGGGGCGAGCAGTACTTC. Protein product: CASSDTGGLGGEQYF.

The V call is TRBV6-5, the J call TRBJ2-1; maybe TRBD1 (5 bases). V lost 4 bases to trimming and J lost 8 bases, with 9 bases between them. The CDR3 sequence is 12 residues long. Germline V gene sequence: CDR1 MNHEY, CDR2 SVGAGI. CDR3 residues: CASSFSGYEQFF. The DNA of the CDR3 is TGTGCCAGCAGTTTCTCAGGGTATGAGCAGTTCTTC.

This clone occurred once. The CDR3 spells CASGNRDTEAFF. The CDR3, as DNA: TGTGCCAGTGGGAACAGAGACACTGAAGCTTTCTTT. The V call is TRBV19, the J call TRBJ1-1; D remains ambiguous. The V gene lost 8 bases and the J gene lost 3 bases, with 10 bases spanning the gap. In germline, CDR1 is LNHDA, CDR2 SQIVND (reference sequence). The CDR3 has 12 residues.

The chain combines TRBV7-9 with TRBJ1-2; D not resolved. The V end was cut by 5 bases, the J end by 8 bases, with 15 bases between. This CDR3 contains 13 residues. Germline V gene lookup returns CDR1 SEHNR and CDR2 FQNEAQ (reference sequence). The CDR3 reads CASSTGIRLGYTF. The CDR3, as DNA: TGTGCCAGCAGCACCGGGATACGATTGGGCTACACCTTC.

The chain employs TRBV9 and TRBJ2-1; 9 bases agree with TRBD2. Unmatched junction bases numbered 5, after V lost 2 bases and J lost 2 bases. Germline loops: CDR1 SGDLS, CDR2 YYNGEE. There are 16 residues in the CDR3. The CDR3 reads CASSVLAGYTYNEQFF. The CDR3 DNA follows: TGTGCCAGCAGCGTGCTAGCGGGGTACACCTACAATGAGCAGTTCTTC.

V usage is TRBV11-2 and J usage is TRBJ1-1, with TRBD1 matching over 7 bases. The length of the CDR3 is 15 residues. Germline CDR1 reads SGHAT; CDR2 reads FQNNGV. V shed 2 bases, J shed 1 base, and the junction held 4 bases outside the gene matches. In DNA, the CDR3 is TGTGCCAGCAGCTTAAGGGGGCATGGGAACACTGAAGCTTTCTTT. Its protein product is CASSLRGHGNTEAFF. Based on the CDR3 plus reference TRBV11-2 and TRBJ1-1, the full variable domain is EAGVAQSPRYKIIEKRQSVAFWCNPISGHATLYWYQQILGQGPKLLIQFQNNGVVDDSQLPKDRFSAERLKGVDSTLKIQPAKLEDSAVYLCASSLRGHGNTEAFFGQGTRLTVV.

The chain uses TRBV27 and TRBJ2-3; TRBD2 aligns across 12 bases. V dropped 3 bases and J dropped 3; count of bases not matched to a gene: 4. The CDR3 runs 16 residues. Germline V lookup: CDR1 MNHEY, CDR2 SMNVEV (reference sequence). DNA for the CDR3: TGTGCCAGCAGTTTTACACTAGCGGGGGGAACAGATACGCAGTATTTT. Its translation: CASSFTLAGGTDTQYF.